These T cell receptor beta chains were read from a single sample in a study of breast tumors, draining lymph nodes, adjacent tissues. One entry per CDR3 protein results from TCRdb running MiXCR on the multiplex PCR reads. The table records 200,000 to 300,000 distinct CDR3 sequences, over 25% of them present only once. The sequencing input was axillary lymph node tissue. These receptors were collected from a female donor with breast cancer. Some clones in this sample may be carry-over from other donors' samples. Each CDR3 is given with its conserved first and last residue. Each record gives: J gene, V gene, clone size, D gene, CDR3 DNA, CDR3 protein. A D gene is named only where the DNA matches it firmly. Size tells how often a clone was seen (once, few, many) or the class of an expanded clone, and some rows leave it out.

J: TRBJ1-3
V: TRBV20-1
size: -
D: TRBD1
DNA: TGCAGTTTCTGCCGACAGGGAGAGGGAAACACCATATATTTT
CDR3: CSFCRQGEGNTIYF

J: TRBJ2-3
V: TRBV12-3/TRBV12-4
size: many
D: -
DNA: TGTGCCAGCAGGAAACTAGCAACGGCAGATACGCAGTATTTT
CDR3: CASRKLATADTQYF

J: TRBJ1-5
V: TRBV4-2
size: many
D: -
DNA: TGTGCCAGCAGCCAAGTCGGACAGCCCCAGCATTTT
CDR3: CASSQVGQPQHF

J: TRBJ1-2
V: TRBV12-3/TRBV12-4
size: many
D: TRBD1
DNA: TGTGCCAGCAGTCCCCACTCAGCTTCAGGGGGGAACTATGGCTACACCTTC
CDR3: CASSPHSASGGNYGYTF

J: TRBJ1-6
V: TRBV27
size: many
D: -
DNA: TGTGCCAGCAAAAGGACAAATTCACCCCTCCACTTT
CDR3: CASKRTNSPLHF

J: TRBJ2-5
V: TRBV7-2
size: many
D: -
DNA: TGTGCCAGCAGCCCCCAAGTGGGGCGCCATTCCCAAGAGACCCAGTACTTC
CDR3: CASSPQVGRHSQETQYF

J: TRBJ2-7
V: TRBV19
size: many
D: TRBD1
DNA: TGTGCCAGTAGTATAGCACAGGGGAAAACCTACGAGCAGTACTTC
CDR3: CASSIAQGKTYEQYF

J: TRBJ2-5
V: TRBV7-3
size: many
D: -
DNA: TGTGCCAGCAGCCCATCAAGGGGAGAGACCCAGTACTTC
CDR3: CASSPSRGETQYF

J: TRBJ2-7
V: TRBV7-9
size: once
D: TRBD1
DNA: TGTGCCAGCAGCTCGACAGGGGGAGACCCCGAAGAGCAGTACTTC
CDR3: CASSSTGGDPEEQYF

J: TRBJ2-6
V: TRBV9
size: many
D: -
DNA: TGTGCCAGCAGCCCGATAGGGGCCAACGTCCTGACTTTC
CDR3: CASSPIGANVLTF

J: TRBJ2-7
V: TRBV12-3/TRBV12-4
size: many
D: TRBD2
DNA: TGTGCCAGCAGTTTCCGGGAGGCTTCCCACGAGCAGTACTTC
CDR3: CASSFREASHEQYF

J: TRBJ2-3
V: TRBV20-1
size: many
D: -
DNA: TGCAGTGCTAGAGGCGGGGGCGGCGGGGATACGCAGTATTTT
CDR3: CSARGGGGGDTQYF

J: TRBJ2-5
V: TRBV7-6
size: -
D: TRBD1
DNA: TGTGCCAGCAGCTCCGGAACCAACAGGGGACAAGAGACCCAGTACTTC
CDR3: CASSSGTNRGQETQYF

J: TRBJ2-1
V: TRBV2
size: many
D: -
DNA: TGTGCCAGCAGTGTGACAGCGGTCGGTGAGCAGTTCTTC
CDR3: CASSVTAVGEQFF

J: TRBJ1-3
V: TRBV30
size: -
D: TRBD1
DNA: TGTGCCTGGGGGGATGGACAGGGGGGAAACACCATATATTTT
CDR3: CAWGDGQGGNTIYF

J: TRBJ2-2
V: TRBV25-1
size: many
D: -
DNA: TGTGCCAGCAGTTGGGGGCCCGGGGAGCTGTTTTTT
CDR3: CASSWGPGELFF

J: TRBJ2-4
V: TRBV25-1
size: -
D: -
DNA: TGTGCCAGCAGTGTTATTTTAGAGGGGACGCAATCAGCCAAAAACATTCAGTACTTC
CDR3: CASSVILEGTQSAKNIQYF

J: TRBJ1-5
V: TRBV6-5
size: -
D: -
DNA: TGTGCCAGCACCCTACCGGGGGGGAGGAAGGGGGTTTATCAGCCCCAGCATTTT
CDR3: CASTLPGGRKGVYQPQHF

J: TRBJ1-2
V: TRBV2
size: -
D: -
DNA: TGTGCCAGCAGTTTTTCGATAAGCGGGAGTAGCTACACCTTC
CDR3: CASSFSISGSSYTF

J: TRBJ2-3
V: TRBV20-1
size: many
D: TRBD2
DNA: TGCAGTGCTAGTGTGTGGACTAGCGGGAGTTGGACAGATACGCAGTATTTT
CDR3: CSASVWTSGSWTDTQYF

J: TRBJ2-3
V: TRBV28
size: few
D: TRBD1
DNA: TGTGCCAGCAGTCCCGGGACAGGGGTTAGAGATACGCAGTATTTT
CDR3: CASSPGTGVRDTQYF

J: TRBJ1-2
V: TRBV30
size: few
D: -
DNA: TGTGCCTGGTTTGGGGAGGGGGAAGGCTATGGCTACACCTTC
CDR3: CAWFGEGEGYGYTF

J: TRBJ2-1
V: TRBV5-6
size: many
D: -
DNA: TGTGCCAGCAGCTTGGCGGGCGGGACAGCCCAGCCATACAATGAGCAGTTCTTC
CDR3: CASSLAGGTAQPYNEQFF

J: TRBJ2-7
V: TRBV25-1
size: -
D: TRBD2
DNA: TGTGCCAGCCTGACTAGCTCGCACGAGCAGTACTTC
CDR3: CASLTSSHEQYF

J: TRBJ2-5
V: TRBV15
size: many
D: TRBD1
DNA: TGTGCCACCAGCAGAGAAGGGCACAGGGGGGAGACCCAGTACTTC
CDR3: CATSREGHRGETQYF

J: TRBJ1-6
V: TRBV19
size: once
D: -
DNA: TGTGCCAGTAGCATGGTACGGAATTCACCCCTCCACTTT
CDR3: CASSMVRNSPLHF

J: TRBJ2-5
V: TRBV24-1
size: -
D: TRBD1
DNA: TGTGCCACCAGTGACCCGGACAGGTACCAAGAGACCCAGTACTTC
CDR3: CATSDPDRYQETQYF

J: TRBJ2-1
V: TRBV7-8
size: many
D: TRBD2
DNA: TGTGCCAGCAGCTTTATAGAGTTCCTAGCGGGAGACCCCTACAATGAGCAGTTCTTC
CDR3: CASSFIEFLAGDPYNEQFF

J: TRBJ2-3
V: TRBV4-1
size: many
D: -
DNA: TGCGCCAGCAGCCTTCAGGGGCCCACTAGCACAGATACGCAGTATTTT
CDR3: CASSLQGPTSTDTQYF

J: TRBJ1-5
V: TRBV19
size: many
D: -
DNA: TGTGCCAGTAGTCCCCAACAGGTTTCCAATCAGCCCCAGCATTTT
CDR3: CASSPQQVSNQPQHF

J: TRBJ1-5
V: TRBV10-2
size: many
D: TRBD1
DNA: TGCGCCAGCAGTTCCGGGACAGGGGGCAATCAGCCCCAGCATTTT
CDR3: CASSSGTGGNQPQHF

J: TRBJ2-7
V: TRBV7-9
size: -
D: -
DNA: TGTGCCAGCAGCTTAGGGGAAACCGAGCAGTACTTC
CDR3: CASSLGETEQYF

J: TRBJ2-3
V: TRBV11-3
size: many
D: TRBD1
DNA: TGTGCCAGCAGGAGGGGACAGGGCACAGATACGCAGTATTTT
CDR3: CASRRGQGTDTQYF